What follows describes a single T cell receptor (beta chain). These data belong to a study of T cells in lung cancer brain metastases. The CDR3 runs to 12 residues. Germline-derived CDR1 and CDR2 are GTSNPN and SVGIG (reference sequence). V lost 2 bases and J 7 bases, leaving 9 bases between the germline ends. Produced via immunoSEQ multiplex PCR; TCRdb's table is partial and in-frame only. The sample records about 2,100 clones, 85% to 95% being singletons. Exclusion applied to anyone with multiple prior malignancies. Sequenced material: tumor tissue from the primary lung tumor. This TCR was sampled from a woman in her 30s with non-small cell lung cancer. The V gene is TRBV30, the J gene TRBJ2-1; D is ambiguous. The CDR3 sequence: CAWSQDPNEQFF. As DNA, the CDR3 is TGTGCCTGGAGTCAGGACCCTAATGAGCAGTTCTTC.